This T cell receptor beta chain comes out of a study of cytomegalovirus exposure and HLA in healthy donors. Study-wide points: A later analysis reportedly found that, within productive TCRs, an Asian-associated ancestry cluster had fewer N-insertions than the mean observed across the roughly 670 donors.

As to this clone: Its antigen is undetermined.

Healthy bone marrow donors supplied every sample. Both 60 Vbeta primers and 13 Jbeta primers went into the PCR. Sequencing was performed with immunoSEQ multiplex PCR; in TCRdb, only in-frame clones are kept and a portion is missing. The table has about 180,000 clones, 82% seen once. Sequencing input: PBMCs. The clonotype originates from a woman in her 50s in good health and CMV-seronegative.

As DNA, the CDR3 is TGTGCCAGCAGCCGAACCCGCGACAGGGAACAGCCCCAGCATTTT. It encodes CASSRTRDREQPQHF. The chain couples TRBV7-2 to TRBJ1-5, with 7 bases aligning to TRBD1. V shed 5 bases and J 7 bases; nucleotides not matched to a gene: 11. Germline V gene sequence: CDR1 SGHTA, CDR2 FQGNSA. The CDR3 consists of 15 residues.